This TCR beta chain originates from a study of CD8 T cells in Susac syndrome. The authors sequenced TCR beta from blood CD8+ and CD4+ T cells. Relapsing-remitting disease, either stable or active, was present in the multiple sclerosis controls, who were treatment-naive patients. V was clipped by 4 bases and J by 2 bases, with 15 bases between them. Per the germline V gene, CDR1 is GTSNPN and CDR2 is SVGIG (reference sequence). The CDR3 loop spans 15 amino acids. With random hexamers, reverse transcription was performed on about 0.45 to 1 ug of RNA. Coverage of TCR beta CDR3 amplification by immunoSEQ multiplex PCR extended to 54 Vbeta and 13 Jbeta. Using its own MiXCR run on the immunoSEQ multiplex PCR reads, TCRdb lists one record per CDR3 protein. The data hold 200,000 to 250,000 distinct CDR3 sequences, with around 96% observed a single time.

Sequenced material: CD4+ T cells from PBMCs. The chain carries TRBV30 and TRBJ1-5; tentative D call: TRBD1 (6 bases). The TCR was taken from a human donor with multiple sclerosis. The CDR3 region is CAWNPPTGRNQPQHF. The CDR3 nucleotides are TGTGCCTGGAACCCCCCTACAGGGCGCAATCAGCCCCAGCATTTT.